These T cell receptor beta chains were read from a single sample in a study of T cell responses to AZD1222 COVID-19 vaccine. Assay: immunoSEQ multiplex PCR; the TCRdb copy retains only in-frame clones and omits some. Of around 15,000 clones detected, 60% to 85% appear once; the ten largest clones hold more than 13%. Here the sequenced sample was peripheral blood, taken 28 days after the second AZD1222 dose. The receptor set was obtained from an adult who received the AZD1222 COVID-19 vaccine. Each CDR3 is given with its conserved first and last residue. The order of the fields is clone size, J gene, D gene, V gene, CDR3 DNA, CDR3 protein. A D gene is named only where the DNA matches it firmly. Clone size is given for some rows only: seen once, a few or many times, or a class if the clone is expanded.

NA | TRBJ2-1 | NA | TRBV5-6 | TGTGCCAGCAGCTTGGTGGACAATGAGCAGTTCTTC | CASSLVDNEQFF
once | TRBJ1-1 | NA | TRBV5-4 | TGTGCCAGCAGCTTGGAGGTTTCCAGGGACGACACTGAAGCTTTCTTT | CASSLEVSRDDTEAFF
NA | TRBJ2-5 | TRBD1 | TRBV18 | TGTGCCAGCTCACCGGGACAGCAAGAGACCCAGTACTTC | CASSPGQQETQYF
NA | TRBJ1-1 | NA | TRBV7-9 | TGTGCCAGCAGGACCGCTGCCCACACTGAAGCTTTCTTT | CASRTAAHTEAFF
NA | TRBJ2-7 | NA | TRBV29-1 | TGCAGCGTTGAAGACCCAGGGACCTACGAGCAGTACTTC | CSVEDPGTYEQYF
NA | TRBJ2-1 | NA | TRBV7-9 | TGTGCCAGCAGCCTTGGGGGTTTTGGAAATGAGCAGTTCTTC | CASSLGGFGNEQFF
NA | TRBJ1-3 | NA | TRBV6-5 | TGTGCCAGCAGAGACACCAAAACTGGAAACACCATATATTTT | CASRDTKTGNTIYF
NA | TRBJ2-6 | NA | TRBV4-1 | TGCGCCAGCAGCCCGGAGGGGTCTGGGGCCAACGTCCTGACTTTC | CASSPEGSGANVLTF
NA | TRBJ2-7 | NA | TRBV7-8 | TGTGCCAGCAGTCCTGCCTACGAGCAGTACTTC | CASSPAYEQYF
NA | TRBJ2-2 | NA | TRBV7-2 | TGTGCCAGCAGCCATTCCTCGACCGGGGAGCTGTTTTTT | CASSHSSTGELFF
NA | TRBJ1-2 | NA | TRBV7-2 | TGTGCCAGCAGCTTAGGGCTTGGCTACACCTTC | CASSLGLGYTF
NA | TRBJ2-7 | NA | TRBV2 | TGTGCCAGCAGTCTCGGGTACGAGCAGTACTTC | CASSLGYEQYF
NA | TRBJ1-2 | NA | TRBV29-1 | TGCAGCGCCCGAGGGGCTCACTATGGCTACACCTTC | CSARGAHYGYTF
NA | TRBJ1-1 | NA | TRBV9 | TGTGCCAGCAGCCCTCAGGGTCAGCTGAACACTGAAGCTTTCTTT | CASSPQGQLNTEAFF
NA | TRBJ1-1 | NA | TRBV6-5 | TGTGCCAGCAGTTATGAAACAGGTACCACTGAAGCTTTCTTT | CASSYETGTTEAFF
NA | TRBJ1-1 | NA | TRBV19 | TGTGCCAGTAGCCGGGGTGGTGTCACTGAAGCTTTCTTT | CASSRGGVTEAFF
NA | TRBJ2-2 | TRBD1 | TRBV24-1 | TGTGCCACCAGTGATCCGCCCAGGGGGAATACCGGGGAGCTGTTTTTT | CATSDPPRGNTGELFF
NA | TRBJ1-1 | NA | TRBV4-3 | TGCGCCAGCAGCCTTTCACACAGCATGAACACTGAAGCTTTCTTT | CASSLSHSMNTEAFF
NA | TRBJ1-2 | TRBD1 | TRBV7-2 | TGTGCCAGCAGCCACCCCCAGGGGGCAAGCTATGGCTACACCTTC | CASSHPQGASYGYTF
NA | TRBJ1-2 | NA | TRBV4-3 | TGCGCCAGCAGCCGAGAAATCGGGGACACCAATGGCTACACCTTC | CASSREIGDTNGYTF
few | TRBJ2-3 | TRBD1 | TRBV7-9 | TGTGCCAGCAGCTCCACAGGGGGCGCGTCAGCAGATACGCAGTATTTT | CASSSTGGASADTQYF
once | TRBJ1-6 | TRBD1 | TRBV4-3 | TGCGCCAGCAGCCAAGAATGGACAGGGAGTTCACCCCTCCACTTT | CASSQEWTGSSPLHF
NA | TRBJ2-2 | TRBD2 | TRBV19 | TGTGCCAGTGGGAGCGGGACTAGCGGGGGCCGGGACGGGGAGCTGTTTTTT | CASGSGTSGGRDGELFF
NA | TRBJ2-2 | TRBD2 | TRBV7-2 | TGTGCCAGCAGCATCAAGAGTCCGGGACTAGTTGACACCGGGGAGCTGTTTTTT | CASSIKSPGLVDTGELFF
NA | TRBJ1-1 | NA | TRBV12-3/TRBV12-4 | TGTGCCAGCAGTTTATCCGGCCCTGAAGCTTTCTTT | CASSLSGPEAFF
NA | TRBJ2-1 | TRBD1 | TRBV12-5 | TGTGCTAGTGGTCGGACAGGGACATACAATGAGCAGTTCTTC | CASGRTGTYNEQFF
NA | TRBJ1-1 | NA | TRBV5-1 | TGCGCCAGCAGCTTGAAAGGTAACACTGAAGCTTTCTTT | CASSLKGNTEAFF
NA | TRBJ2-3 | NA | TRBV6-5 | TGTGCCAGCAGGGGGTCGAGGGGAACAGATACGCAGTATTTT | CASRGSRGTDTQYF
NA | TRBJ2-2 | NA | TRBV3-1/TRBV3-2 | TGTGCCAGCAGCCAAAGGATTCGGATCACCGGGGAGCTGTTTTTT | CASSQRIRITGELFF
NA | TRBJ1-5 | TRBD1 | TRBV19 | TGTGCCAGTAGTTCGGGACAGAGTCAGCCCCAGCATTTT | CASSSGQSQPQHF
NA | TRBJ1-1 | NA | TRBV6-5 | TGTGCCAGCAGCCCGGTCGCAGGGAACACTGAAGCTTTCTTT | CASSPVAGNTEAFF
NA | TRBJ2-7 | TRBD2 | TRBV27 | TGTGCCAGCAGTTATGATAGCGGGTACCTCTACGAGCAGTACTTC | CASSYDSGYLYEQYF
NA | TRBJ2-1 | NA | TRBV4-3 | TGCGCCAGCAGCCAAGGCGACTCCCGGGTTGAGCAGTTCTTC | CASSQGDSRVEQFF
NA | TRBJ2-7 | TRBD1 | TRBV7-8 | TGTGCCAGCAGCTCGGCTGGACAGGGGGCCTACGAGCAGTACTTC | CASSSAGQGAYEQYF
NA | TRBJ1-1 | NA | TRBV19 | TGTGCCAGTACCCGGGACGGGAACACTGAAGCTTTCTTT | CASTRDGNTEAFF
NA | TRBJ2-5 | NA | TRBV5-5 | TGTGCCAGCAGCTTGGGGTCCCCGGTTGGGGAGACCCAGTACTTC | CASSLGSPVGETQYF
few | TRBJ2-7 | TRBD1 | TRBV16 | TGTGCCAGCAGCCAGAAAACTTTATCCGGGACAGGGGCGGACGAGCAGTACTTC | CASSQKTLSGTGADEQYF
NA | TRBJ2-7 | NA | TRBV4-3 | TGCGCCAGCAGCCAAGGGAATGCCGCCTATTACGAGCAGTACTTC | CASSQGNAAYYEQYF
once | TRBJ1-2 | NA | TRBV29-1 | TGCAGCGTTGTATGGGAAAACTATGGCTACACCTTC | CSVVWENYGYTF
NA | TRBJ2-5 | TRBD2 | TRBV4-3 | TGCGCCAGCAGCCAAGAAAGGACTAGCAGGGTAGAGACCCAGTACTTC | CASSQERTSRVETQYF
once | TRBJ2-7 | NA | TRBV6-5 | TGTGCCAGCAGGGACTACGAGCAGTACTTC | CASRDYEQYF
NA | TRBJ1-6 | TRBD1 | TRBV27 | TGTGCCAGCAGTATATCAGGGGGCGTTAATTCACCCCTCCACTTT | CASSISGGVNSPLHF
few | TRBJ1-1 | NA | TRBV5-4 | TGTGCCAGCAGCCCTGGAGGGGTGGGCGTCACTGAAGCTTTCTTT | CASSPGGVGVTEAFF
NA | TRBJ1-2 | NA | TRBV28 | TGTGCCAGCAGTTTAACCTGGACACTTGGAACTAACTATGGCTACACCTTC | CASSLTWTLGTNYGYTF
NA | TRBJ2-2 | NA | TRBV4-1 | TGCGCCAGCAGCCAAGCCGAGTCCCGGGAGCTGTTTTTT | CASSQAESRELFF
NA | TRBJ1-2 | NA | TRBV15 | TGTGCCACCAGCAGAGCCTTCCTGGAGGGCGGCTACACCTTC | CATSRAFLEGGYTF
NA | TRBJ1-2 | NA | TRBV18 | TGTGCCAGCTCACCACCGAGTATAAGGGGCTCGGGCTATGGCTACACCTTC | CASSPPSIRGSGYGYTF
NA | TRBJ1-2 | NA | TRBV7-6 | TGTGCCAGCAGCTTAGGTGGGAGGCAGGTTGGGGGCTACACCTTC | CASSLGGRQVGGYTF